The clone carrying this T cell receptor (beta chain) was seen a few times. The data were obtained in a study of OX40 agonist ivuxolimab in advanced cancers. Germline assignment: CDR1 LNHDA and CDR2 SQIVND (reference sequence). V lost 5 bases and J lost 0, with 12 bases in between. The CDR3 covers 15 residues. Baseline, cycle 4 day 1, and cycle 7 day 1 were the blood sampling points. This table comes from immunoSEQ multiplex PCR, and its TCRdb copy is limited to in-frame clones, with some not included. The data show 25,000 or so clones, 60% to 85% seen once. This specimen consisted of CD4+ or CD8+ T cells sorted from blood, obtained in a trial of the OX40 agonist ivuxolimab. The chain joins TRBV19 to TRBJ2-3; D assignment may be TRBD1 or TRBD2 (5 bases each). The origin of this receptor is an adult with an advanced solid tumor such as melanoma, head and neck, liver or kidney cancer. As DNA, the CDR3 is TGTGCCAGTAGTCTAGGGACCACTAGCACAGATACGCAGTATTTT. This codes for CASSLGTTSTDTQYF.